One sample yielded the 32 T cell receptor beta chains listed below, sequenced in a study of cytomegalovirus exposure and HLA in healthy donors. With 60 Vbeta and 13 Jbeta primers, the PCR was carried out. TCRdb keeps only in-frame clones here, not all; method: immunoSEQ multiplex PCR. Found here are about 140,000 clones, about 70% of them singletons; the top ten hold almost 4.5%. Sequences were obtained from PBMCs. The receptors here all came from a man aged 55 to 70 in good health and CMV-seronegative.

V and J are TRBV19 and TRBJ1-1; TRBD1 matches 9 bases. CDR3 length: 14 residues. J gave up 4 bases and V 5 bases, and 5 bases lay outside the gene matches. Germline lookup yields CDR1 LNHDA and CDR2 SQIVND (reference sequence). CDR3 sequence reads: CASSAQGAGTEAFF. In DNA form, the CDR3 reads TGTGCCAGTAGTGCACAGGGGGCCGGCACTGAAGCTTTCTTT.

The chain combines TRBV29-1 with TRBJ2-7; 8 bases fit TRBD1. The CDR3 length is 13 residues. CDR1 SQVTM and CDR2 ANQGSEA come from the germline V gene. Trimming removed 4 bases from V and 1 base from J; junction bases left unmatched: 3. The CDR3 here is CSVVTGVSYEQYF. For the CDR3, the DNA is TGCAGCGTTGTGACAGGGGTTTCCTACGAGCAGTACTTC.

A few counts support this clone. The DNA of the CDR3 is TGTGCCAGCAGGGGGACAACTGGCTACACCTTC. Translating it yields CASRGTTGYTF. The chain is built from TRBV6-5 and TRBJ1-2, with D perhaps TRBD1 (6 bases). This CDR3 contains 11 residues. The V and J ends lost 6 bases and 7 bases respectively, with 9 bases between them. The V gene's germline CDR1 is MNHEY and CDR2 SVGAGI.

The chain joins TRBV19 to TRBJ2-1; the match to TRBD2 covers 9 bases. The germline V gene encodes CDR1 LNHDA and CDR2 SQIVND (reference sequence). This CDR3 comprises 18 residues. Trimming cost V 3 bases and J 0 bases; bases outside gene matches: 9. In DNA, the CDR3 is TGTGCCAGTAGTATTAGCGGGAGCGGTAGGGTCTCCTACAATGAGCAGTTCTTC. The encoded protein is CASSISGSGRVSYNEQFF.

The chain links TRBV28 to TRBJ1-1; TRBD1 matches 11 bases. Germline CDR1 reads MDHEN; CDR2 reads SYDVKM. Germline trimming cut 6 bases from V and 5 bases from J; bases unmatched to any gene: 8. The CDR3 has 15 residues. This CDR3 reads CASSPGRDRGTEAFF. As DNA, the CDR3 is TGTGCCAGCAGCCCAGGTCGGGACAGGGGGACTGAAGCTTTCTTT.

This sequence joins TRBV29-1 and TRBJ1-1, with TRBD1 as a possible D gene (5 bases). The V gene's germline CDR1 is SQVTM and CDR2 ANQGSEA. The CDR3 consists of 14 residues. Trimming left V 7 bases short and J 0 bases short, with 15 bases between. CDR3 loop: CSGGDGLMNTEAFF. DNA of the CDR3: TGCAGCGGCGGGGACGGTTTAATGAACACTGAAGCTTTCTTT.

V is TRBV5-4 and J is TRBJ2-2, with D perhaps TRBD1 (6 bases). CDR1 and CDR2 from the germline V gene are SGHNT and YYREEE (reference sequence). This CDR3 is 15 amino acids long. Trimming pared 2 bases from V and 1 base from J, leaving 9 bases between. The CDR3 sequence: CASSFRQVNTGELFF. CDR3 sequence (DNA): TGTGCCAGCAGCTTCAGACAGGTGAACACCGGGGAGCTGTTTTTT.

J is TRBJ1-1 and V is TRBV7-9; 9 bases match TRBD1. V lost 0 bases, J lost 5 bases, and 10 bases stayed unmatched. The CDR3 covers 17 residues. The germline V gene has CDR1 SEHNR and CDR2 FQNEAQ (reference sequence). CDR3 protein: CASSLADRGEPVTEAFF. Written as DNA, the CDR3 is TGTGCCAGCAGCTTAGCGGACAGGGGTGAACCGGTAACTGAAGCTTTCTTT.

The V call is TRBV5-1, the J call TRBJ2-7, with TRBD1 as a possible D gene (5 bases). The V and J ends lost 2 bases and 2 bases respectively, with 23 bases between them. The germline V gene encodes CDR1 SGHRS and CDR2 YFSETQ. The CDR3 length is 18 residues. CDR3 bases: TGCGCCAGCAGCTTTACAATTACCGGACATGAGGCCACCTACGAGCAGTACTTC. Protein product: CASSFTITGHEATYEQYF.

The chain joins TRBV10-1 to TRBJ2-2; weak D call: TRBD1 (6 bases). There are 14 residues in the CDR3. CDR1 and CDR2 (germline): WNHNN, SYGVQD (reference sequence). V lost 3 bases and J 3 bases, leaving 8 bases between the germline ends. This CDR3 is CASSESGDTGELFF. The CDR3 bases are TGCGCCAGCAGTGAATCAGGGGACACCGGGGAGCTGTTTTTT.

This chain connects TRBV7-7 to TRBJ2-2; D might be TRBD2 (5 bases). CDR1 SSHAT and CDR2 FNYEAQ come from the germline V gene (reference sequence). With 5 bases removed from V and 3 bases from J, the gap between germline ends came to 16 bases. The CDR3 is 16 residues long. The CDR3 protein is CASSGLRGFDTGELFF. DNA for the CDR3: TGTGCCAGCAGCGGACTTCGGGGTTTCGACACCGGGGAGCTGTTTTTT.

The chain has TRBV11-2 and TRBJ2-5, with 7 bases fitting TRBD2. Germline V gene data show CDR1 as SGHAT and CDR2 as FQNNGV. The CDR3 totals 14 residues. The ends lost 8 bases at V and 3 bases at J; junction bases unmatched: 9. CDR3 region: CASGYPLAEETQYF. The CDR3 nucleotides read TGTGCCAGCGGATATCCTCTAGCGGAAGAGACCCAGTACTTC.

This chain uses TRBV10-3 with TRBJ2-7; maybe TRBD1 (6 bases). CDR3 size: 14 residues. Trimming stripped 0 bases from V and 3 bases from J, with 9 bases between. CDR1 is ENHRY and CDR2 is SYGVKD in the germline V gene. The CDR3 loop is CAISESRQVYEQYF. The CDR3, as DNA: TGTGCCATCAGTGAGTCTAGACAGGTCTACGAGCAGTACTTC.

The gene calls are TRBV7-2 and TRBJ2-7, with D hard to call. The CDR3 extends over 14 amino acids. CDR1 is SGHTA, CDR2 FQGNSA, per germline. V lost 1 base and J lost 5, with 12 bases in between. The CDR3 DNA reads TGTGCCAGCAGCTTAGATGGCAGGTCCAACGAGCAGTACTTC. This gives the protein CASSLDGRSNEQYF.

This clone was counted a single time. The chain is built from TRBV10-3 and TRBJ1-3, with TRBD1 identical over 7 bases. Per the germline V gene, CDR1 is ENHRY and CDR2 is SYGVKD. The V and J ends lost 6 bases and 0 bases, in that order; junction bases with no gene match: 5. This CDR3 comprises 15 residues. The CDR3 is CAIRDDRDSGNTIYF. CDR3 in DNA: TGTGCCATCAGGGACGACAGGGACTCTGGAAACACCATATATTTT.

This chain uses TRBV6-5 with TRBJ2-1; D gene unclear. Trimming removed 0 bases at V and 7 bases at J, with 7 bases between. The CDR3 length is 13 residues. Germline V gene lookup returns CDR1 MNHEY and CDR2 SVGAGI. The DNA of the CDR3 is TGTGCCAGCAGTTACTCGAGATTTAATGAGCAGTTCTTC. Protein sequence: CASSYSRFNEQFF.

The chain recombines TRBV4-3 with TRBJ2-1; unclear D gene. Germline values: CDR1 LGHNA, CDR2 YSLEER. This CDR3 is built from 14 residues. Deletions cut 3 bases from V and 10 bases from J, with 16 bases between. In nucleotides, the CDR3 is TGCGCCAGCAGCCAGGCGAACGAGGCCGGGGAGCAGTTCTTC. Translation: CASSQANEAGEQFF.

In the case of this clone: At one end, the junction sequence differs from germline, possibly due to a read error. This chain links TRBV28 with TRBJ2-7; TRBD1 might be the D (6 bases). The CDR3 loop spans 12 amino acids. Germline lookup yields CDR1 MDHEN and CDR2 SYDVKM. For the CDR3, the DNA is TGTGCCAGCAGTGCAAACAGGGATCTGCTGTTGTTC. Protein sequence: CASSANRDLLLF.

This clone turned up a few times. V and J are TRBV19 and TRBJ2-1; possibly TRBD2 for D (5 bases). Germline V CDR1 and CDR2: LNHDA, SQIVND (reference sequence). The V end lost 2 bases, the J end lost 6 bases, and 14 bases lay between the germline ends. CDR3 length equals 15 residues. In DNA, the CDR3 is TGTGCCAGTAGTATAAGTGACTACATGATCAATGAGCAGTTCTTC. This translates into CASSISDYMINEQFF.

The chain couples TRBV4-2 to TRBJ2-3; 8 nucleotides align to TRBD2. The CDR3 totals 16 residues. The ends lost 8 bases at V and 7 bases at J; junction bases unmatched: 17. CDR1 and CDR2 from the germline V gene are LGHNA and YNFKEQ. Written as DNA, the CDR3 is TGTGCCAGCTCATCTCGGGACCGGGAGGGTGGTTATACGCAGTATTTT. Its protein is CASSSRDREGGYTQYF.

This rearrangement joins TRBV19 to TRBJ1-1, with 8 bases that match TRBD1. The CDR3 covers 13 residues. The V gene's germline CDR1 is LNHDA and CDR2 SQIVND (reference sequence). The trim removed 6 bases at V and 5 bases at J, leaving 5 bases unmatched. CDR3 amino acids: CASRTGVETEAFF. CDR3 coding DNA: TGTGCCAGTAGGACAGGGGTTGAGACTGAAGCTTTCTTT.

The chain combines TRBV9 with TRBJ2-1, with TRBD2 identical over 8 bases. The CDR3 length is 16 residues. V lost 0 bases, J lost 4 bases, and 6 bases stayed unmatched. Germline V gene sequence: CDR1 SGDLS, CDR2 YYNGEE. The CDR3 sequence is CASSVGLAGKYNEQFF. DNA of the CDR3: TGTGCCAGCAGCGTAGGATTAGCGGGAAAGTACAATGAGCAGTTCTTC.

The chain couples TRBV5-1 to TRBJ2-7; 11 bases agree with TRBD2. The CDR3 runs to 17 residues. Germline V gene sequence: CDR1 SGHRS, CDR2 YFSETQ. Trimming cost V 1 base and J 0 bases; bases outside gene matches: 6. DNA of the CDR3: TGCGCCAGCAGCTTGACTAGCGGGAGTCCCTTCTCCTACGAGCAGTACTTC. Its protein is CASSLTSGSPFSYEQYF.

The J gene is TRBJ2-3, the V gene TRBV6-4, with D possibly matching TRBD2 (6 bases). The CDR3 has 15 amino acids. The germline CDR1 and CDR2 sequences are MRHNA and SNTAGT. V gave up 5 bases and J gave up 0 bases, with 12 bases separating them. The CDR3 nucleotides are TGTGCCAGCAGTCTCCGGGCGGGGAGCACAGATACGCAGTATTTT. Encoded protein: CASSLRAGSTDTQYF.

This clone was recorded a few times. J is TRBJ2-5 and V is TRBV9, with 7 bases identical to TRBD2. The CDR3 is 16 amino acids. Germline V lookup: CDR1 SGDLS, CDR2 YYNGEE. Trimming took 0 bases from V and 5 from J; bases not matched to a gene: 10. CDR3: CASSVGVGGEAETQYF. The DNA of the CDR3 is TGTGCCAGCAGCGTAGGTGTGGGAGGGGAGGCGGAGACCCAGTACTTC.

The chain recombines TRBV28 with TRBJ2-1; a weak D match, TRBD1 (6 bases). V was pared by 8 bases and J by 7 bases, with 15 bases between. The CDR3 is 13 residues long. From germline, CDR1 is MDHEN and CDR2 SYDVKM. The CDR3 region is CASQQGGSNEQFF. CDR3 sequence (DNA): TGTGCCAGCCAACAGGGTGGATCTAATGAGCAGTTCTTC.

The table lists this clone with a few counts. V and J are TRBV7-3 and TRBJ2-3, with no clear D. Trimming pared 0 bases from V and 4 bases from J, leaving 11 bases between. This CDR3 spans 15 amino acids. Germline assignment: CDR1 SGHTA and CDR2 FQGTGA. The CDR3 DNA follows: TGTGCCAGCAGCTTAACGTGGGCAACCTCAGATACGCAGTATTTT. Translation gives CASSLTWATSDTQYF. Full variable domain (rest looked up from reference TRBV7-3 and TRBJ2-3): GAGVSQTPSNKVTEKGKYVELRCDPISGHTALYWYRQSLGQGPEFLIYFQGTGAADDSGLPNDRFFAVRPEGSVSTLKIQRTERGDSAVYLCASSLTWATSDTQYFGPGTRLTVL.

The J gene is TRBJ1-2, the V gene TRBV5-4; maybe TRBD1 (5 bases). CDR1 is SGHNT, CDR2 YYREEE, per germline (reference sequence). V lost 1 base and J lost 14, with 12 bases in between. CDR3 size: 11 residues. The CDR3 loop reads CASSLTGPRTF. The CDR3 DNA is TGTGCCAGCAGCTTGACAGGACCGAGAACCTTC. Full variable domain (outside the CDR3, taken from reference TRBV5-4 and TRBJ1-2): ETGVTQSPTHLIKTRGQQVTLRCSSQSGHNTVSWYQQALGQGPQFIFQYYREEENGRGNFPPRFSGLQFPNYSSELNVNALELDDSALYLCASSLTGPRTFGSGTRLTVV.

The genes are TRBV28 and TRBJ2-3, with 11 bases matching TRBD2. Germline loops: CDR1 MDHEN, CDR2 SYDVKM. CDR3 length: 15 amino acids. V was pared by 5 bases and J by 5 bases, with 6 bases of the junction left unmatched. This CDR3 reads CASSGSGRVGDTQYF. The DNA of the CDR3 is TGTGCCAGCAGTGGTAGCGGGAGGGTTGGAGATACGCAGTATTTT.

The rearrangement links TRBV6-5 to TRBJ2-5, with 7 bases that match TRBD1. The V gene's germline CDR1 is MNHEY and CDR2 SVGAGI. There are 15 residues in the CDR3. With V trimmed by 4 bases and J by 5 bases, 10 bases remained unmatched. The CDR3 loop reads CASSFVRDRRETQYF. CDR3 in DNA: TGTGCCAGCAGTTTTGTCCGGGACAGAAGGGAGACCCAGTACTTC.

The chain couples TRBV4-3 to TRBJ2-1; 14 nucleotides match TRBD2. The CDR3 loop spans 15 amino acids. The trim removed 4 bases at V and 7 bases at J, leaving 3 bases unmatched. CDR1 and CDR2 (germline): LGHNA, YSLEER. The CDR3 is CASSRGLAGGNEQFF. The CDR3 coding sequence is TGCGCCAGCAGCCGAGGACTAGCGGGAGGTAATGAGCAGTTCTTC.

The chain recombines TRBV6-4 with TRBJ2-2, with TRBD2 identical over 12 bases. Germline V lookup: CDR1 MRHNA, CDR2 SNTAGT. J was trimmed by 6 bases and V by 4 bases; bases with no gene match: 3. This CDR3 has 15 amino acids. The CDR3 region has the DNA TGTGCCAGCAGTGGACTAGCGGGAGTCCCCGGGGAGCTGTTTTTT. Its translation: CASSGLAGVPGELFF.